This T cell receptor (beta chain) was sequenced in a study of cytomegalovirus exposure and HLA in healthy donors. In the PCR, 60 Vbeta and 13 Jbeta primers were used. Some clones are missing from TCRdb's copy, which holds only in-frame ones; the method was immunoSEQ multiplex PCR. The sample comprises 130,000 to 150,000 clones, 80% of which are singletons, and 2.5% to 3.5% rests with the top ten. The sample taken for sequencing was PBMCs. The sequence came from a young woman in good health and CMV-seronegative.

Here the CDR3 reads CASSIGRGRLQTQYF. The CDR3 coding sequence is TGTGCCAGTAGTATAGGCAGGGGGCGCTTACAGACCCAGTACTTC. The V and J genes are TRBV19 and TRBJ2-5; the match to TRBD1 covers 8 bases. V lost 1 base to trimming and J lost 6 bases; unmatched junction nucleotides: 7. CDR1 is LNHDA and CDR2 is SQIVND in the germline V gene (reference sequence). This CDR3 region has 15 residues.